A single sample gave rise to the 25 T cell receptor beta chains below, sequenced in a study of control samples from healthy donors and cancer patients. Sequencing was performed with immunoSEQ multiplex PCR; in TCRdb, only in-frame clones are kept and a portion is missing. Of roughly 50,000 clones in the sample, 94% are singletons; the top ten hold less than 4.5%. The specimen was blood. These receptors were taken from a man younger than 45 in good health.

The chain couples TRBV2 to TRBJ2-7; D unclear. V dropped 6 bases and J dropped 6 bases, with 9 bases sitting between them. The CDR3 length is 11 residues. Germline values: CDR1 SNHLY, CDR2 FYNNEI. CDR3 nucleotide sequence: TGTGCCAGCAGGCAACGAGGCGAGCAGTACTTC. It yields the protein CASRQRGEQYF.

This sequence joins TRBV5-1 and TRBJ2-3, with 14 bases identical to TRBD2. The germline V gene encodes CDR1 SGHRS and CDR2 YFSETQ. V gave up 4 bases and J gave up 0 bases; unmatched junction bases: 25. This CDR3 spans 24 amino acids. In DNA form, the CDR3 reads TGCGCCAGCAGCGACCGACTGGGACTAGCGGGAGAGGGGGTTTTGGGCCCTAGCACAGATACGCAGTATTTT. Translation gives CASSDRLGLAGEGVLGPSTDTQYF. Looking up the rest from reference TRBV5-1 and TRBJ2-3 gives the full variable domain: KAGVTQTPRYLIKTRGQQVTLSCSPISGHRSVSWYQQTPGQGLQFLFEYFSETQRNKGNFPGRFSGRQFSNSRSEMNVSTLELGDSALYLCASSDRLGLAGEGVLGPSTDTQYFGPGTRLTVL.

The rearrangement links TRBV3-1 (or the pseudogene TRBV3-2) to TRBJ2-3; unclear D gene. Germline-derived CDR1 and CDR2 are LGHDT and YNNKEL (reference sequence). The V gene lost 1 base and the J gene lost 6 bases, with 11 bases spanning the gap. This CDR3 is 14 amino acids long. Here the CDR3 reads CASSQGSTPDTQYF. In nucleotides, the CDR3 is TGTGCCAGCAGCCAAGGGTCCACCCCCGATACGCAGTATTTT.

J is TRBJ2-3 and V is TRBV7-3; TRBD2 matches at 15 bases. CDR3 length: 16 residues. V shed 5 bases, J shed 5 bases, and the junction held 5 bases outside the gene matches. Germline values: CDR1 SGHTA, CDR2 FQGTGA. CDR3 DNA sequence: TGTGCCAGCAGCCCTGGACTAGCGGGAGGGATAGATACGCAGTATTTT. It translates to CASSPGLAGGIDTQYF.

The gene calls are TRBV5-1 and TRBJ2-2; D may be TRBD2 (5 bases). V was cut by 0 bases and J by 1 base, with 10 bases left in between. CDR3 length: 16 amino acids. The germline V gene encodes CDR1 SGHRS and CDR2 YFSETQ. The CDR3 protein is CASSLASGLNTGELFF. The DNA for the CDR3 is TGCGCCAGCAGCTTGGCCTCGGGGTTGAACACCGGGGAGCTGTTTTTT.

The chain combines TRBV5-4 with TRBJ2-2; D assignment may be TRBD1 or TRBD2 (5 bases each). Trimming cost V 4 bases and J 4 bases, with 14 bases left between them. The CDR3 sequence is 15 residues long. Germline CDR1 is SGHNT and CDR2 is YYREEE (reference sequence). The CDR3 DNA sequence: TGTGCCAGCAGCGCTCCGGGGCCGGTCACCGGGGAGCTGTTTTTT. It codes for CASSAPGPVTGELFF.

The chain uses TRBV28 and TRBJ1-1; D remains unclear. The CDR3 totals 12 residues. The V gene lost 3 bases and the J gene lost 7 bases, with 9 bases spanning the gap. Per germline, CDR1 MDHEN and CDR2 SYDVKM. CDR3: CASSFRSGEAFF. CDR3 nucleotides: TGTGCCAGCAGTTTCCGCTCGGGTGAAGCTTTCTTT.

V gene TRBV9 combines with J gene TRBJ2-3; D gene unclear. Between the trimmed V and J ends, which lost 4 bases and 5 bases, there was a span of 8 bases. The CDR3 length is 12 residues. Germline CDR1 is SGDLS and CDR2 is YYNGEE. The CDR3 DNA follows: TGTGCCAGCAGCCCTTCCGTAGATACGCAGTATTTT. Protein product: CASSPSVDTQYF.

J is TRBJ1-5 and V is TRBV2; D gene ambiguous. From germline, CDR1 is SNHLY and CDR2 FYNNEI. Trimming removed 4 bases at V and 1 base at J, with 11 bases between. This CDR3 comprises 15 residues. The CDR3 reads CASSVEGSSNQPQHF. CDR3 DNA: TGTGCCAGCAGTGTAGAGGGTTCCAGCAATCAGCCCCAGCATTTT.

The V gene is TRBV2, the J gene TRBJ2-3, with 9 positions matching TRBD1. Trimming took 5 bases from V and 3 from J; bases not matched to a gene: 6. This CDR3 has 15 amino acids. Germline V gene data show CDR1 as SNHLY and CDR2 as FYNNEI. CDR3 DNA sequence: TGTGCCAGCAGTACCGGGACAGGGACGACAGATACGCAGTATTTT. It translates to CASSTGTGTTDTQYF.

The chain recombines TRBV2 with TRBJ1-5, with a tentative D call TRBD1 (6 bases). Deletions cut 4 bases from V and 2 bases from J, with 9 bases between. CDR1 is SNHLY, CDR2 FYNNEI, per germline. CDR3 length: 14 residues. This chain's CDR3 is CASSVEGGNQPQHF. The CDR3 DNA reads TGTGCCAGCAGTGTGGAGGGGGGCAATCAGCCCCAGCATTTT.

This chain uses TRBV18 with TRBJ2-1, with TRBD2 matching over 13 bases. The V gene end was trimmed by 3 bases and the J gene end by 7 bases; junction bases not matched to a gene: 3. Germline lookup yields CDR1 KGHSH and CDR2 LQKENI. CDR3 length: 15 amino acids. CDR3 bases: TGTGCCAGCTCACCCGGGACTAGCGGGGATAATGAGCAGTTCTTC. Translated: CASSPGTSGDNEQFF.

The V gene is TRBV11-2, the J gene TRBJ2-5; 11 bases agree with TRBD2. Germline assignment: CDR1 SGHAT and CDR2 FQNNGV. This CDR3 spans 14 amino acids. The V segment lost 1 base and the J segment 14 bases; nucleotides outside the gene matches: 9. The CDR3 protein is CASSLAVTSGIFYF. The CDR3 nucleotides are TGTGCCAGCAGCTTAGCGGTGACTAGCGGGATTTTTTACTTC. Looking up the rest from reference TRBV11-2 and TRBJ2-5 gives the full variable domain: EAGVAQSPRYKIIEKRQSVAFWCNPISGHATLYWYQQILGQGPKLLIQFQNNGVVDDSQLPKDRFSAERLKGVDSTLKIQPAKLEDSAVYLCASSLAVTSGIFYFGPGTRLLVL.

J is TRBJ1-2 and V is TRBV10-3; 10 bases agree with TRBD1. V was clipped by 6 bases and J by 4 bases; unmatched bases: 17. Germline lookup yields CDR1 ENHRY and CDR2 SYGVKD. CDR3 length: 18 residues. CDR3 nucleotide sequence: TGTGCCATCAGAGAAGACAGGGGGCGAGAGATAGAAAGCTATGGCTACACCTTC. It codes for CAIREDRGREIESYGYTF.

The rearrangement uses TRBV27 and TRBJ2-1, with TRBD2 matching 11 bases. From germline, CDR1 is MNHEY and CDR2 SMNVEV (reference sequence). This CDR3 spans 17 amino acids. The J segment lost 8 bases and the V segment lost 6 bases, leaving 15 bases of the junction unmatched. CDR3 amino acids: CASRPFGGTSGLHEQFF. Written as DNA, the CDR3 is TGTGCCAGCAGGCCTTTTGGGGGGACTAGCGGACTTCATGAGCAGTTCTTC.

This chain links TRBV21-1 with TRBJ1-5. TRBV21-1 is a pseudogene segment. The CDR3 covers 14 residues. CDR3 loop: CASSKLAGKQPQHF. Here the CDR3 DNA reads TGTGCCAGCAGCAAACTGGCGGGAAAGCAGCCCCAGCATTTT.

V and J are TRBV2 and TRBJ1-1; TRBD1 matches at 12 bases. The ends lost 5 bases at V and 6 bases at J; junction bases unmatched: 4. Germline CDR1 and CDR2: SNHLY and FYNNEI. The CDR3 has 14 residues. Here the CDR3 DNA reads TGTGCCAGCAGTCCCGGGACAGGGGGCCCTGAAGCTTTCTTT. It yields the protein CASSPGTGGPEAFF.

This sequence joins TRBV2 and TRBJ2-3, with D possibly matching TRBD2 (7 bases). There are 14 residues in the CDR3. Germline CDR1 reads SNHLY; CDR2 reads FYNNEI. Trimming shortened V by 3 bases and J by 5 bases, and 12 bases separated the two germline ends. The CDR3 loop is CASSDRGGGDTQYF. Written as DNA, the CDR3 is TGTGCCAGCAGTGACAGAGGGGGGGGAGATACGCAGTATTTT.

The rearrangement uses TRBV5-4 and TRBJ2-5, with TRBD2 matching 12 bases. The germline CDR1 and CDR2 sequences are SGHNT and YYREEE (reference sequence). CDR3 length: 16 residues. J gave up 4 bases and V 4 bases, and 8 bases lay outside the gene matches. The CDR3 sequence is CASSRTTSGSRETQYF. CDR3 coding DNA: TGTGCCAGCAGCCGTACGACTAGCGGGAGCCGAGAGACCCAGTACTTC.

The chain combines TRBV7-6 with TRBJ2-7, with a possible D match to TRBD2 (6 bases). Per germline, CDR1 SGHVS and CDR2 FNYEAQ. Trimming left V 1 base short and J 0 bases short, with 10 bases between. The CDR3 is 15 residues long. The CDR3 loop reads CASSLGPGSSYEQYF. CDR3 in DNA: TGTGCCAGCAGCTTAGGCCCCGGGAGCTCCTACGAGCAGTACTTC.

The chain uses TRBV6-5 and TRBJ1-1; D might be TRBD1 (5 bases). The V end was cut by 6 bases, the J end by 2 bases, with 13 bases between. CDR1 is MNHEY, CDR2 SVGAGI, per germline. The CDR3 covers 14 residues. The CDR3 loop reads CASSPRAKNTEAFF. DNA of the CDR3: TGTGCCAGCAGCCCCAGGGCCAAAAACACTGAAGCTTTCTTT.

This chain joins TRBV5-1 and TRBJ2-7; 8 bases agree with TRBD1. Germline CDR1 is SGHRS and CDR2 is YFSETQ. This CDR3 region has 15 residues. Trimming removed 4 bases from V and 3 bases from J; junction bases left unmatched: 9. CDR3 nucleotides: TGCGCCAGCAGCCCCGTCGACAGGGGTGGCTACGAGCAGTACTTC. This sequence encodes CASSPVDRGGYEQYF.

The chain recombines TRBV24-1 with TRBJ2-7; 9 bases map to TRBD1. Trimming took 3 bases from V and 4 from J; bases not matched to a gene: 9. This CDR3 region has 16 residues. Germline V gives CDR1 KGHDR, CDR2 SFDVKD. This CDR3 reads CATSDSPRTGVYEQYF. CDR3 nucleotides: TGTGCCACCAGTGATAGTCCTAGGACAGGGGTATACGAGCAGTACTTC.

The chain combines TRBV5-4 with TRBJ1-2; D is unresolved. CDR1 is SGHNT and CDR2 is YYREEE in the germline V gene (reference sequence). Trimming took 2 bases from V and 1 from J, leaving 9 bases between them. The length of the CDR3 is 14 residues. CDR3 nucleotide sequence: TGTGCCAGCAGCTTACCACAAAGTAACTATGGCTACACCTTC. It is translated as CASSLPQSNYGYTF. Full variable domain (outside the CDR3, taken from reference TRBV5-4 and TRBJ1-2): ETGVTQSPTHLIKTRGQQVTLRCSSQSGHNTVSWYQQALGQGPQFIFQYYREEENGRGNFPPRFSGLQFPNYSSELNVNALELDDSALYLCASSLPQSNYGYTFGSGTRLTVV.

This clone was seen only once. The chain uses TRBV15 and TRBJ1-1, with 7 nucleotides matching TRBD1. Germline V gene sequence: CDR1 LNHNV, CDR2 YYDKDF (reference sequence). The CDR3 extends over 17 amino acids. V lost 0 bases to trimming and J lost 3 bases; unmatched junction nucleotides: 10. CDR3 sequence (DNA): TGTGCCACCAGCAGAGAGAGTTTCGGGGACAGATACACTGAAGCTTTCTTT. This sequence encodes CATSRESFGDRYTEAFF.